This entry lists 5 T cell receptor beta chains sequenced from one sample in a study of blood T cell repertoires in COVID-19. Only in-frame clones appear in the TCRdb table, and some are missing; sequencing was by immunoSEQ multiplex PCR. The sample holds about 270,000 clones; approximately 91% are singletons and the top ten take 2.3%. The specimen sequenced was PBMCs or T cells enriched from blood (not recorded which). Receptors were obtained from a middle-aged woman with acute COVID-19.

This clone was counted a single time. The chain links TRBV9 to TRBJ2-3; the match to TRBD1 covers 9 bases. There are 16 residues in the CDR3. Germline V lookup: CDR1 SGDLS, CDR2 YYNGEE. V shed 3 bases, J shed 5 bases, and the junction held 10 bases outside the gene matches. The CDR3 region is CASSANTQGAGDTQYF. The CDR3 coding sequence is TGTGCCAGCAGCGCCAACACACAGGGGGCGGGAGATACGCAGTATTTT.

The rearrangement joins TRBV3-1 (or the pseudogene TRBV3-2) to TRBJ2-3; 9 bases agree with TRBD2. The CDR3 extends over 17 amino acids. Germline V lookup: CDR1 LGHDT, CDR2 YNNKEL (reference sequence). V lost 4 bases to trimming and J lost 4 bases; unmatched junction nucleotides: 12. DNA for the CDR3: TGTGCCAGCAGCCGCCGAACCGGCGGGAGGGCACCAGATACGCAGTATTTT. Its protein is CASSRRTGGRAPDTQYF.

The gene calls are TRBV7-8 and TRBJ2-7, with TRBD1 identical over 8 bases. The CDR3 sequence is 15 residues long. From germline, CDR1 is SGHVS and CDR2 FQNEAQ. V shed 3 bases, J shed 1 base, and the junction held 5 bases outside the gene matches. CDR3: CASSFGQGGSYEQYF. The CDR3 DNA is TGTGCCAGCAGCTTCGGACAGGGAGGATCCTACGAGCAGTACTTC.

The V call is TRBV2, the J call TRBJ2-5, with TRBD2 matching 9 bases. This CDR3 is 16 amino acids long. CDR1 and CDR2 from the germline V gene are SNHLY and FYNNEI. After removal of 6 bases from V and 3 bases from J, the junction contained 11 bases not matched to a gene. CDR3 protein: CASSQGTSWEKETQYF. As DNA, the CDR3 is TGTGCCAGCAGCCAGGGGACTAGCTGGGAAAAAGAGACCCAGTACTTC.

Notes on this clone: A read error may account for a junction end that differs from germline. The gene calls are TRBV11-3 and TRBJ2-1; 9 bases align to TRBD2. Germline-derived CDR1 and CDR2 are SGHNT and YENEEA. The CDR3 has 15 residues. The CDR3 protein is CASSHGTSSHNEQFF. CDR3 bases: TGTGCCAGCAGCCATGGGACTAGCTCCCACAATGAGCAGTTCTTC.